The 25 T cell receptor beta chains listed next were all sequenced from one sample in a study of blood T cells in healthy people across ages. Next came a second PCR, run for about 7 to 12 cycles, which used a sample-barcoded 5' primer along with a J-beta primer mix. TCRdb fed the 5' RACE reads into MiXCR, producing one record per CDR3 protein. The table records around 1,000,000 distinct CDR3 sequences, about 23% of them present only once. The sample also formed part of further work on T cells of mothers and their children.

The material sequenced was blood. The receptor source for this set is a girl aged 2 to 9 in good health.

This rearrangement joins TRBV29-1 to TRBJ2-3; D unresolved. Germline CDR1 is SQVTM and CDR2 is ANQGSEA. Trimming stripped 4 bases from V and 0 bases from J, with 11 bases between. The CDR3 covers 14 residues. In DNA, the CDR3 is TGCAGCGTTGCTGGCGTTACTAGCACAGATACGCAGTATTTT. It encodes CSVAGVTSTDTQYF.

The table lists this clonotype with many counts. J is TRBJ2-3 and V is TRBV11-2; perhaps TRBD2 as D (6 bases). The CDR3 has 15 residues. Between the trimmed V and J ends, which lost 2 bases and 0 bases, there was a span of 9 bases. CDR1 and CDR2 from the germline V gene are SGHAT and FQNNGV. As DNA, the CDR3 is TGTGCCAGCAGCTTAAGAGGGACTAGCACAGATACGCAGTATTTT. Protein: CASSLRGTSTDTQYF.

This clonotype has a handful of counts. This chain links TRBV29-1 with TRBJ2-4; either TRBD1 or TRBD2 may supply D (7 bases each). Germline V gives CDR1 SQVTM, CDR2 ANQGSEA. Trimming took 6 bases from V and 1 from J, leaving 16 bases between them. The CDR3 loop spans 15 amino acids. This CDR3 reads CSVATGREAKNIQYF. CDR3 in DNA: TGCAGCGTCGCGACAGGGAGGGAGGCCAAAAACATTCAGTACTTC.

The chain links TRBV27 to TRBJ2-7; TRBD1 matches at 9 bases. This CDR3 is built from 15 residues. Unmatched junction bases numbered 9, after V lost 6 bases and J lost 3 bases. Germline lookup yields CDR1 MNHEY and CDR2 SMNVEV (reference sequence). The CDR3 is CASRQPGQGIYEQYF. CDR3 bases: TGTGCCAGCAGACAACCGGGACAGGGCATCTACGAGCAGTACTTC.

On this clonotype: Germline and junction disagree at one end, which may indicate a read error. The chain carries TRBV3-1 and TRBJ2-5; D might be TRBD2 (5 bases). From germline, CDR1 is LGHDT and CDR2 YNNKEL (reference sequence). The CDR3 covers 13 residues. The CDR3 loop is CASRQAAKETQYF. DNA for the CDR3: TGTGCCAGCAGACAAGCGGCAAAAGAGACCCAGTACTTC.

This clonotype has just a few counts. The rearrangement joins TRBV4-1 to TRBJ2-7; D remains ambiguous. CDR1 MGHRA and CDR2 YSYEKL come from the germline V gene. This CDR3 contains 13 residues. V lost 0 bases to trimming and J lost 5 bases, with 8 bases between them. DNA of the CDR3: TGCGCCAGCAGCCAAGATGGGGTCCACGAGCAGTACTTC. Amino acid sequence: CASSQDGVHEQYF.

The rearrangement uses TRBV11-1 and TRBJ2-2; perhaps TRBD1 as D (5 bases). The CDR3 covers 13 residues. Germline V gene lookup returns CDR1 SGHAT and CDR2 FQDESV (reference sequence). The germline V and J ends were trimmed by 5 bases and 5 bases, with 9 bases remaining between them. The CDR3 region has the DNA TGTGCCAGCAGCGGAGACAGTACCGGGGAGCTGTTTTTT. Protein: CASSGDSTGELFF.

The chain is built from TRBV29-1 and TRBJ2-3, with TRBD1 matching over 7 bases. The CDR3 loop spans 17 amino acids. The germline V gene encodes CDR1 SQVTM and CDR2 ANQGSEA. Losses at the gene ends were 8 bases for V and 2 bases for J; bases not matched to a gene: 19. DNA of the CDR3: TGCAGCCTAGGGGGAAACACAGGGGACGCCCACACAGATACGCAGTATTTT. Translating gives CSLGGNTGDAHTDTQYF.

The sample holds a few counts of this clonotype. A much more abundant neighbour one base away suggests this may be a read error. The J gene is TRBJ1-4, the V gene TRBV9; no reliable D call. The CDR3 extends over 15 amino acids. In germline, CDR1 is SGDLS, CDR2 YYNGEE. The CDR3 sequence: CTSSVGGYTNEKLFF. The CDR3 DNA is TGTACCAGCAGCGTAGGAGGGTATACTAATGAAAAACTGTTTTTT.

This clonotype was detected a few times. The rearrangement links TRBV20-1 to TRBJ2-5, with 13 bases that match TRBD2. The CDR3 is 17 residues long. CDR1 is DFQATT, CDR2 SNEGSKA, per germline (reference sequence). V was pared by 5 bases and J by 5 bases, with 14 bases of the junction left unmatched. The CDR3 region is CSAGGWTSGSGLETQYF. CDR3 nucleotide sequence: TGCAGTGCTGGGGGCTGGACTAGCGGGAGTGGGCTGGAGACCCAGTACTTC.

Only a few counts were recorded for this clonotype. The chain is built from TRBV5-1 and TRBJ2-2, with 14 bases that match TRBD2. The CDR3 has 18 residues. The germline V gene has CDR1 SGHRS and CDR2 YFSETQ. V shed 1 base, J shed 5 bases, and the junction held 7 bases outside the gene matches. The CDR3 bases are TGCGCCAGCAGCTTGAGACCGACTAGCGGGAGGGATACCGGGGAGCTGTTTTTT. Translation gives CASSLRPTSGRDTGELFF.

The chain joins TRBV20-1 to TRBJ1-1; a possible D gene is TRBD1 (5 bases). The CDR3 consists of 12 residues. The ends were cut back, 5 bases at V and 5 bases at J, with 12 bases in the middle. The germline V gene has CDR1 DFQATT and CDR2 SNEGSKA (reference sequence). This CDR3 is CSAPAGWTEAFF. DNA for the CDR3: TGCAGTGCTCCTGCAGGGTGGACTGAAGCTTTCTTT.

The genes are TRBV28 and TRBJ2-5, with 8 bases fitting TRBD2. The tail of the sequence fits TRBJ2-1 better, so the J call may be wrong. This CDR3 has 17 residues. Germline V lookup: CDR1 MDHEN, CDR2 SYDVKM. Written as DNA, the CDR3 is TGTGCCAGCAGTTCCCCTCGGGGTAGCGGGAACTACAATGAGCAGTTCTTC. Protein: CASSSPRGSGNYNEQFF.

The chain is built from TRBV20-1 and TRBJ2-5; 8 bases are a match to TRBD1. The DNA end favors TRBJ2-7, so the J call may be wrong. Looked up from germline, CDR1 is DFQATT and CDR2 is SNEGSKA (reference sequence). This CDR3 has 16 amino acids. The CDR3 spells CSASDRGRRISYEQYF. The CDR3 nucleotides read TGCAGTGCTAGTGACAGGGGACGAAGAATAAGCTACGAGCAGTACTTC.

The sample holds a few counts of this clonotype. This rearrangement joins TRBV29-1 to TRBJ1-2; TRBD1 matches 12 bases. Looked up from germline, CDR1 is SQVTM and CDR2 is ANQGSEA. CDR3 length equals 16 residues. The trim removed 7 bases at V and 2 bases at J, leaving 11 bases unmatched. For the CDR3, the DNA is TGCAGCGCTGAGGGGACAGGGGGCATCTTGAACTATGGCTACACCTTC. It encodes CSAEGTGGILNYGYTF.

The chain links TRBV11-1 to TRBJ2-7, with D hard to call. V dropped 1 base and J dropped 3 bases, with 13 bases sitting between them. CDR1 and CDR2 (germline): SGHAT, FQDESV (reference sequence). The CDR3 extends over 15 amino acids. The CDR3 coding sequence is TGTGCCAGCAGCTTAGTGGCAGAACCCTACTACGAGCAGTACTTC. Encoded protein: CASSLVAEPYYEQYF.

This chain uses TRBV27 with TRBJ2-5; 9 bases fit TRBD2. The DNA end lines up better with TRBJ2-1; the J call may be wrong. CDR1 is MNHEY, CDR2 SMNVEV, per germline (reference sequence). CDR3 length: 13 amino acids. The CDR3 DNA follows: TGTGCCAGCAGTCCGGGACTAGCAGACGAGCAGTTCTTC. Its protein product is CASSPGLADEQFF.

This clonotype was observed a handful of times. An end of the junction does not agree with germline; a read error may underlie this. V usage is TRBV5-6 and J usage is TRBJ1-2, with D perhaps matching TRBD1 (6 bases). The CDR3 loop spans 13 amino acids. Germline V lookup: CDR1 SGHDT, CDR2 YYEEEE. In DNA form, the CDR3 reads TGTGCCAGCAGCCGCGGACAGAATTATGGCTTCACCTTC. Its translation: CASSRGQNYGFTF.

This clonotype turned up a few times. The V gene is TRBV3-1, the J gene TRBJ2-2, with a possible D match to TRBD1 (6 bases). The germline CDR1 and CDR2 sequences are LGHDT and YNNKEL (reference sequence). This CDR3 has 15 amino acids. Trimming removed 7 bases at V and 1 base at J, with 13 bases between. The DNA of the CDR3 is TGTGCCAGCACCCGACACAGGGTGAACACCGGGGAGCTGTTTTTT. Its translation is CASTRHRVNTGELFF.

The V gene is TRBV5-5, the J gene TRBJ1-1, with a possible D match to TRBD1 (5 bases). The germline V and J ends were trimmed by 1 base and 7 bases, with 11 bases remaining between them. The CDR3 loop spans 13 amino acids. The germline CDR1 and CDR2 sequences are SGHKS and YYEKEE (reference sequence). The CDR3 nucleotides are TGTGCCAGCAGCTTGTGGGCAGGGTTTGAAGCTTTCTTT. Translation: CASSLWAGFEAFF.

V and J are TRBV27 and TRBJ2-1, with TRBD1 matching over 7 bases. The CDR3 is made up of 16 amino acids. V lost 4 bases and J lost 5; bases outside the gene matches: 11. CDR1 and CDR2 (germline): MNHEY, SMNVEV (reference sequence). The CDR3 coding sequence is TGTGCCAGCAGTTCAGGGAGACAGGGCCTCCACAATGAGCAGTTCTTC. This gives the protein CASSSGRQGLHNEQFF.

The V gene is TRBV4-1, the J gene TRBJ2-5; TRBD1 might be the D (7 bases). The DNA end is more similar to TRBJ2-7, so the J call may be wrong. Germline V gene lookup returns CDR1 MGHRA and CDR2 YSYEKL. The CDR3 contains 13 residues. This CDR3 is CASGRGELDEQYF. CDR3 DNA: TGCGCCAGCGGCAGGGGGGAGTTGGACGAGCAGTACTTC.

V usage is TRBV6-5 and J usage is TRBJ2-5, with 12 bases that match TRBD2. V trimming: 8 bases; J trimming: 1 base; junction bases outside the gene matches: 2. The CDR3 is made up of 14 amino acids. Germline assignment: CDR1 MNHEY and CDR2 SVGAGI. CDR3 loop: CASLGLAGQETQYF. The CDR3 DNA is TGTGCCAGCTTGGGACTAGCGGGCCAAGAGACCCAGTACTTC.

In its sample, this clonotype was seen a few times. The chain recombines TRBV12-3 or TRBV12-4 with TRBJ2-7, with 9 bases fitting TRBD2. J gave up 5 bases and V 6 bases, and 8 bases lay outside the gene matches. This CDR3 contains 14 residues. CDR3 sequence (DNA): TGTGCCAGCAGAATAGCGGGAGAGGTCGACGAGCAGTACTTC. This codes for CASRIAGEVDEQYF.

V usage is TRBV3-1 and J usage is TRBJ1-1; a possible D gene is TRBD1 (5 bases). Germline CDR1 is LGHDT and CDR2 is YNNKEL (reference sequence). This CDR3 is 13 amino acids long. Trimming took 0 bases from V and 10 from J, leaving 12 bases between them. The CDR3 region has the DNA TGTGCCAGCAGCCAAGACGGGGGGAGAGGAGCTTTCTTT. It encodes CASSQDGGRGAFF.